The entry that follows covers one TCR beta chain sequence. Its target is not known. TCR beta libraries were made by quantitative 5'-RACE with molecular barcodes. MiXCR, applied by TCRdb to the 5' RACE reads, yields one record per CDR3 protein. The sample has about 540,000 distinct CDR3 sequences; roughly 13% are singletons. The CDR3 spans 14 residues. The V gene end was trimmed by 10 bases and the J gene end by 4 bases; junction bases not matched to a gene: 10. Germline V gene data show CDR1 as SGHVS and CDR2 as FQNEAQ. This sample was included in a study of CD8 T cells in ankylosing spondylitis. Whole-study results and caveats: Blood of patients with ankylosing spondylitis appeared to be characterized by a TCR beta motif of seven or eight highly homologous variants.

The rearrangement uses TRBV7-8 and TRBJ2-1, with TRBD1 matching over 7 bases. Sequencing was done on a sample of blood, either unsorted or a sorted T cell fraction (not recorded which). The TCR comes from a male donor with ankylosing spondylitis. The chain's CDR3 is CATQIVGQYNEQFF. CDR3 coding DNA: TGTGCCACACAAATTGTGGGACAGTACAATGAGCAGTTCTTC.